These 18 T cell receptor beta chains were all obtained from the same sample, sequenced in a study of T cell repertoires in cytomegalovirus infection. Which antigens these TCRs recognize remains unknown. TCRdb fed the reads into MiXCR, producing one record per CDR3 protein. Of 900,000 to 950,000 distinct CDR3 sequences in the sample, roughly 30% are singletons; the top ten hold about 14%. This sample comprised cultured CD8+ T cells from PBMCs, obtained from culture after CMV antigen stimulation. The source is a human donor in good health (CMV status not recorded). Some clones in this sample may be carry-over from other donors' samples.

The chain is built from TRBV27 and TRBJ1-5; D remains ambiguous. Germline V CDR1 and CDR2: MNHEY, SMNVEV (reference sequence). This CDR3 is built from 11 residues. V lost 10 bases and J 2 bases, leaving 6 bases between the germline ends. CDR3 residues: CATGGNQPQHF. As DNA, the CDR3 is TGTGCCACGGGCGGCAATCAGCCCCAGCATTTT.

As for this clonotype: One junction end disagrees with the germline gene, perhaps due to a read error. The chain couples TRBV4-1 to TRBJ1-1, with unresolved D. The germline V gene has CDR1 MGHRA and CDR2 YSYEKL. The CDR3 loop spans 18 amino acids. CDR3 sequence: CASSQSPLDGKMDTEAFF. DNA of the CDR3: TGTGCCAGCAGCCAATCCCCCCTCGACGGGAAAATGGACACTGAAGCTTTCTTT.

This clonotype came up many times. The genes are TRBV4-3 and TRBJ2-5, with 7 bases matching TRBD1. Germline CDR1 and CDR2: LGHNA and YSLEER. The CDR3 extends over 16 amino acids. V lost 3 bases and J lost 4; bases outside the gene matches: 11. In DNA form, the CDR3 reads TGCGCCAGCAGCCACGAATGGCGGGCAGGGGGAGAGACCCAGTACTTC. This gives the protein CASSHEWRAGGETQYF.

The chain has TRBV4-1 and TRBJ1-5, with D unresolved. Trimming pared 1 base from V and 4 bases from J, leaving 20 bases between. Germline V gene data show CDR1 as MGHRA and CDR2 as YSYEKL. This CDR3 has 18 residues. The CDR3 loop reads CASSQGRLGGVGNQPQHF. CDR3 sequence (DNA): TGCGCCAGCAGCCAAGGACGCCTAGGCGGGGTGGGGAATCAGCCCCAGCATTTT.

The CDR3 protein is CAIRTAIEAFF. The CDR3 coding sequence is TGTGCCATCAGGACAGCAATTGAAGCTTTCTTT. The chain recombines TRBV10-3 with TRBJ1-1, with D maybe TRBD1 (5 bases). The CDR3 runs to 11 residues. Germline assignment: CDR1 ENHRY and CDR2 SYGVKD. V was pared by 6 bases and J by 7 bases, with 9 bases between.

V and J are TRBV12-5 and TRBJ2-1; TRBD1 is a possible D gene (5 bases). V gave up 5 bases and J gave up 10 bases, with 9 bases separating them. The germline gives CDR1 LGHNT, CDR2 FRNRAP. CDR3 size: 11 residues. The CDR3 is CASGPQGEQFF. The CDR3 nucleotides read TGTGCTAGTGGTCCCCAGGGAGAGCAGTTCTTC.

V gene TRBV25-1 combines with J gene TRBJ1-2; maybe TRBD1 (6 bases). Trimming took off 3 bases at V and 4 bases at J, with 15 bases between the two ends. This CDR3 is built from 15 residues. Germline values: CDR1 MGHDK, CDR2 SYGVNS. CDR3 DNA sequence: TGTGCCAGCAGTGATTCCACCGGGGGGCCCTATGGCTACACCTTC. Residues: CASSDSTGGPYGYTF.

This clonotype was observed at least ten times. The chain has TRBV7-2 and TRBJ1-4; D call uncertain. Germline V gene lookup returns CDR1 SGHTA and CDR2 FQGNSA. Trimming cost V 5 bases and J 7 bases, with 17 bases left between them. The CDR3 runs 15 residues. The CDR3 DNA reads as TGTGCCAGCAGCCCCTCGGTGGCCTTGAGTGAAAAACTGTTTTTT. As protein: CASSPSVALSEKLFF.

In this sample, this clonotype turned up a few times. V and J are TRBV10-3 and TRBJ2-3; D may be TRBD2 (7 bases). Germline CDR1 ENHRY, CDR2 SYGVKD. Trimming removed 8 bases from V and 6 bases from J, with 15 bases in between. The length of the CDR3 is 13 residues. CDR3 region: CAIGGGLDDTQYF. Here the CDR3 DNA reads TGTGCCATCGGGGGGGGCCTAGATGATACGCAGTATTTT.

The chain links TRBV20-1 to TRBJ2-5; 9 nucleotides agree with TRBD2. This CDR3 comprises 15 residues. Germline loops: CDR1 DFQATT, CDR2 SNEGSKA (reference sequence). V lost 0 bases, J lost 4 bases, and 6 bases stayed unmatched. The CDR3 reads CSARDKAGGTETQYF. DNA for the CDR3: TGCAGTGCTAGAGATAAGGCGGGAGGGACAGAGACCCAGTACTTC.

Comments on this clonotype: At one end, the junction sequence differs from germline, possibly due to a read error. This rearrangement joins TRBV7-6 to TRBJ2-2; D perhaps matches TRBD2 (6 bases). CDR3 size: 13 residues. Germline V lookup: CDR1 SGHVS, CDR2 FNYEAQ. CDR3 nucleotides: TGTACCAGCAGCCTAAGCGGGACCGGGGAGCTGTTTTTT. Amino acid sequence: CTSSLSGTGELFF. Full variable domain (missing parts from reference TRBV7-6 and TRBJ2-2): GAGVSQSPRYKVTKRGQDVALRCDPISGHVSLYWYRQALGQGPEFLTYFNYEAQQDKSGLPNDRFSAERPEGSISTLTIQRTEQRDSAMYRCTSSLSGTGELFFGEGSRLTVL.

This chain connects TRBV19 to TRBJ1-4, with D possibly TRBD1 on 5 matching bases. The V end was cut by 3 bases, the J end by 10 bases, with 12 bases between. Germline-derived CDR1 and CDR2 are LNHDA and SQIVND (reference sequence). CDR3 length equals 13 residues. The DNA for the CDR3 is TGTGCCAGTAGTATCTCTCAGAGGGGAAAACTGTTTTTT. Translating gives CASSISQRGKLFF.

Only a few counts were recorded for this clonotype. The V call is TRBV7-6, the J call TRBJ2-5; possibly TRBD1 for D (6 bases). The germline V and J ends were trimmed by 3 bases and 1 base, with 9 bases remaining between them. The CDR3 runs 14 residues. The V gene's germline CDR1 is SGHVS and CDR2 FNYEAQ. The CDR3 here is CASSLGDTQETQYF. In nucleotides, the CDR3 is TGTGCCAGCAGCTTGGGGGACACCCAAGAGACCCAGTACTTC.

The chain couples TRBV2 to TRBJ2-7; D is unclear. The CDR3 is 10 residues long. V lost 3 bases and J 7 bases, leaving 4 bases between the germline ends. Looked up from germline, CDR1 is SNHLY and CDR2 is FYNNEI. The CDR3 nucleotides read TGTGCCAGCAGTGAGATGGAGCAGTACGTC. Translation: CASSEMEQYV.

The chain employs TRBV28 and TRBJ2-7; D tentatively reads TRBD1 or TRBD2 (5 bases each). The CDR3 is 15 residues long. The ends were cut back, 2 bases at V and 2 bases at J, with 13 bases in the middle. Germline CDR1 and CDR2: MDHEN and SYDVKM. The CDR3 coding sequence is TGTGCCAGCAGTTTAGGTAGGGACGCAACCTACGAGCAGTACGTC. Translation gives CASSLGRDATYEQYV.

Concerning this clonotype itself: This may stem from a read error, because a much larger clone lies one nucleotide away. The chain is built from TRBV6-1 and TRBJ1-1, with 9 bases aligning to TRBD1. CDR3 length: 14 amino acids. Germline V CDR1 and CDR2: MNHNS, SASEGT. DNA of the CDR3: TGTGTCAGCAGCGAGACAGGGGGGAACACTGAAGCTTTCTTT. Its translation: CVSSETGGNTEAFF.

V and J are TRBV4-1 and TRBJ2-2; TRBD2 matches at 8 bases. CDR3 length: 17 residues. V trimming: 0 bases; J trimming: 5 bases; junction bases outside the gene matches: 8. Germline V CDR1 and CDR2: MGHRA, YSYEKL. The CDR3 DNA sequence: TGCGCCAGCAGCCAAGACGGGCCGGGAGGGAGTACCGGGGAGCTGTTTTTT. It codes for CASSQDGPGGSTGELFF.

The gene calls are TRBV19 and TRBJ1-1, with D maybe TRBD1 (6 bases). Trimming removed 6 bases at V and 2 bases at J, with 16 bases between. The CDR3 totals 15 residues. Germline assignment: CDR1 LNHDA and CDR2 SQIVND (reference sequence). The CDR3 here is CASSPRTATNTEAFF. For the CDR3, the DNA is TGTGCCAGTAGCCCTAGGACAGCCACCAACACTGAAGCTTTCTTT.